These 20 T cell receptor beta chains share one sample of origin, sequenced in a study of blood T cells in healthy people across ages. The authors ran a second PCR of about 7 to 11 cycles using a sample-barcoded 5' primer and a J-beta primer mix. TCRdb passed the 5' RACE reads through MiXCR, listing each CDR3 protein once. The data hold over 1,500,000 distinct CDR3 sequences, with 40% to 55% observed a single time. The specimen was blood. The receptors were gathered from a woman between 40 and 50 years old in good health.

The chain links TRBV4-2 to TRBJ1-2; D is unclear. This CDR3 is 15 amino acids long. Trimming removed 0 bases from V and 3 bases from J, with 11 bases in between. Looked up from germline, CDR1 is LGHNA and CDR2 is YNFKEQ. CDR3 bases: TGTGCCAGCAGCCAAGATGACCGGGGTGACTATGGCTACACCTTC. Translating gives CASSQDDRGDYGYTF.

This clonotype was seen a few times. This sequence joins TRBV20-1 and TRBJ2-3; 9 bases fit TRBD2. This CDR3 has 15 residues. The V gene's germline CDR1 is DFQATT and CDR2 SNEGSKA (reference sequence). In DNA, the CDR3 is TGCAGCGCCAACCCGGGACTAGCCGGCACAGATACGCAGTATTTT. This translates into CSANPGLAGTDTQYF.

This chain uses TRBV20-1 with TRBJ2-7; D is unclear. The end of the DNA fits TRBJ2-5 better, so the J call may be wrong. Germline V gene sequence: CDR1 DFQATT, CDR2 SNEGSKA (reference sequence). The CDR3 extends over 15 amino acids. In DNA form, the CDR3 reads TGCAGTGCTAGAGATGAGGCCAAAGGTGGGGAGACCCAGTACTTC. Amino acid sequence: CSARDEAKGGETQYF.

This clonotype was seen a few times. The chain employs TRBV5-1 and TRBJ2-7; 9 bases align to TRBD1. Germline CDR1 and CDR2: SGHRS and YFSETQ. This CDR3 is 15 amino acids long. Losses at the gene ends were 0 bases for V and 4 bases for J; bases not matched to a gene: 5. CDR3 protein: CASSLVQDRGYEQYF. The CDR3 bases are TGCGCCAGCAGCTTGGTGCAGGACAGGGGATACGAGCAGTACTTC. The full variable domain, with the rest looked up from reference TRBV5-1 and TRBJ2-7, is KAGVTQTPRYLIKTRGQQVTLSCSPISGHRSVSWYQQTPGQGLQFLFEYFSETQRNKGNFPGRFSGRQFSNSRSEMNVSTLELGDSALYLCASSLVQDRGYEQYFGPGTRLTVT.

The V call is TRBV18, the J call TRBJ2-1; 7 bases match TRBD1. The CDR3 loop spans 15 amino acids. Germline V lookup: CDR1 KGHSH, CDR2 LQKENI. V lost 2 bases to trimming and J lost 5 bases; unmatched junction nucleotides: 6. DNA for the CDR3: TGTGCCAGCTCACCATCGGGACAGCTTCACAATGAGCAGTTCTTC. Its protein product is CASSPSGQLHNEQFF.

J is TRBJ2-3 and V is TRBV5-1; D is unresolved. CDR3 size: 16 residues. The V gene's germline CDR1 is SGHRS and CDR2 YFSETQ. V was cut by 2 bases and J by 6 bases, with 19 bases left in between. The CDR3 spells CASSLNRLLATDTQYF. In nucleotides, the CDR3 is TGCGCCAGCAGCTTAAATCGGCTGCTTGCGACTGATACGCAGTATTTT.

The chain couples TRBV7-2 to TRBJ2-7; D ambiguous. Per germline, CDR1 SGHTA and CDR2 FQGNSA. Trimming removed 1 base at V and 0 bases at J, with 10 bases between. This CDR3 region has 15 residues. The CDR3 spells CASSLERSRSYEQYF. Here the CDR3 DNA reads TGTGCCAGCAGCTTAGAAAGAAGCCGCTCCTACGAGCAGTACTTC. Full variable domain (remainder filled in from reference TRBV7-2 and TRBJ2-7): GAGVSQSPSNKVTEKGKDVELRCDPISGHTALYWYRQSLGQGLEFLIYFQGNSAPDKSGLPSDRFSAERTGGSVSTLTIQRTQQEDSAVYLCASSLERSRSYEQYFGPGTRLTVT.

This rearrangement joins TRBV5-1 to TRBJ2-5; TRBD2 matches 11 bases. The CDR3 contains 16 residues. V shed 4 bases and J 4 bases; nucleotides not matched to a gene: 9. Germline values: CDR1 SGHRS, CDR2 YFSETQ. The CDR3 bases are TGCGCCAGCAGCGTGACTAGCGGGGCCCGGGGAGAGACCCAGTACTTC. Translating it yields CASSVTSGARGETQYF.

The genes are TRBV28 and TRBJ2-1, with D perhaps given as TRBD1 or TRBD2 (5 bases each). There are 17 residues in the CDR3. The V end lost 5 bases, the J end lost 0 bases, and 17 bases lay between the germline ends. The germline V gene encodes CDR1 MDHEN and CDR2 SYDVKM. The CDR3 loop reads CASSPPLWGSSYNEQFF. CDR3 sequence (DNA): TGTGCCAGCAGTCCCCCTTTGTGGGGGAGCTCCTACAATGAGCAGTTCTTC.

This clonotype showed up just a few times. The chain uses TRBV3-1 and TRBJ2-5, with D possibly matching TRBD2 (7 bases). The V end lost 6 bases, the J end lost 1 base, and 12 bases lay between the germline ends. Germline V CDR1 and CDR2: LGHDT, YNNKEL (reference sequence). The CDR3 runs to 14 residues. CDR3 bases: TGTGCCAGCAGAACCGGGGGGCCCCAAGAGACCCAGTACTTC. Translation: CASRTGGPQETQYF.

This clonotype appeared a single time. The chain links TRBV24-1 to TRBJ1-2; a possible D gene is TRBD1 (6 bases). The germline gives CDR1 KGHDR, CDR2 SFDVKD. CDR3 length equals 15 residues. V shed 3 bases and J shed 8 bases, with 18 bases lying between them. CDR3 in DNA: TGTGCCACCAGTGATGCTGGGGGGCCAATTCTGGGCTACACCTTC. This gives the protein CATSDAGGPILGYTF.

The genes are TRBV6-4 and TRBJ2-3, with D maybe TRBD1 (6 bases). Germline V gene sequence: CDR1 MRHNA, CDR2 SNTAGT. Trimming pared 6 bases from V and 0 bases from J, leaving 19 bases between. The CDR3 contains 17 residues. The CDR3 sequence is CASSPGLGQLSTDTQYF. CDR3 nucleotide sequence: TGTGCCAGCAGCCCTGGCCTTGGACAGTTGAGCACAGATACGCAGTATTTT.

This clonotype was observed a few times. The chain combines TRBV7-9 with TRBJ2-7, with D perhaps TRBD1 (5 bases). This CDR3 region has 13 residues. The germline V gene has CDR1 SEHNR and CDR2 FQNEAQ (reference sequence). Trimming removed 4 bases at V and 5 bases at J, with 12 bases between. The CDR3 DNA reads as TGTGCCAGCAGCTGGGGCCGTAACAACGAGCAGTACTTC. The encoded protein is CASSWGRNNEQYF.

V is TRBV28 and J is TRBJ2-7; possibly TRBD1 for D (6 bases). The CDR3 is made up of 13 amino acids. V was pared by 6 bases and J by 12 bases, with 21 bases between. The germline gives CDR1 MDHEN, CDR2 SYDVKM. The CDR3 here is CASSTGTIHSRYF. The CDR3 DNA sequence: TGTGCCAGCAGCACAGGGACGATACATTCTCGGTACTTC.

This clonotype was seen a few times. V and J are TRBV9 and TRBJ2-5; 10 bases line up with TRBD1. This CDR3 spans 18 amino acids. J lost 4 bases, V lost 0 bases, and 12 bases had no gene match. Germline CDR1 and CDR2: SGDLS and YYNGEE. CDR3 sequence: CASSVETWKGQGGETQYF. In nucleotides, the CDR3 is TGTGCCAGCAGCGTAGAAACCTGGAAAGGACAGGGGGGAGAGACCCAGTACTTC.

In regard to this clonotype: One end of the junction varies from germline; a read error may be responsible. The rearrangement uses TRBV7-9 and TRBJ2-4; perhaps TRBD2 as D (5 bases). Germline loops: CDR1 SEHNR, CDR2 FQNEAQ (reference sequence). This CDR3 has 14 amino acids. CDR3 residues: CASSPSGRENSQYF. In nucleotides, the CDR3 is TGTGCCAGCAGCCCCTCGGGGAGAGAAAACAGTCAGTACTTC.

This clonotype occurred a few times. The chain joins TRBV12-3 or TRBV12-4 to TRBJ2-3; D remains unclear. The CDR3 sequence is 13 residues long. V shed 1 base and J shed 6 bases, with 8 bases lying between them. CDR3 in amino acids: CASSLEASDTQYF. The CDR3 DNA reads as TGTGCCAGCAGTTTAGAGGCGTCTGATACGCAGTATTTT.

The rearrangement links TRBV2 to TRBJ2-3; 9 positions agree with TRBD2. J gave up 2 bases and V 10 bases, and 7 bases lay outside the gene matches. The length of the CDR3 is 14 residues. Looked up from germline, CDR1 is SNHLY and CDR2 is FYNNEI. The CDR3 loop is CATNSGGLTDTQYF. For the CDR3, the DNA is TGTGCCACCAATAGCGGGGGACTCACAGATACGCAGTATTTT. Looking up the rest from reference TRBV2 and TRBJ2-3 gives the full variable domain: EPEVTQTPSHQVTQMGQEVILRCVPISNHLYFYWYRQILGQKVEFLVSFYNNEISEKSEIFDDQFSVERPDGSNFTLKIRSTKLEDSAMYFCATNSGGLTDTQYFGPGTRLTVL.

The genes are TRBV6-1 and TRBJ2-4; 10 bases map to TRBD1. With 6 bases clipped from V and 2 bases from J, the junction kept 10 bases outside the gene matches. From germline, CDR1 is MNHNS and CDR2 SASEGT. This CDR3 has 17 amino acids. CDR3 sequence reads: CASSPDRGRVPKNIQYF. The CDR3 region has the DNA TGTGCCAGCAGCCCAGACAGGGGGCGGGTGCCCAAAAACATTCAGTACTTC.

This clonotype has more than one count but fewer than ten. The chain couples TRBV4-1 to TRBJ2-1; 14 bases map to TRBD2. The CDR3 totals 23 residues. Germline V gene data show CDR1 as MGHRA and CDR2 as YSYEKL. V trimming: 0 bases; J trimming: 8 bases; junction bases outside the gene matches: 24. The CDR3 nucleotides read TGCGCCAGCAGCCAAGATTACCTGGAGGTGGGACTAGCGGGGGCAATCTCGAGCGATGAGCAGTTCTTC. This translates into CASSQDYLEVGLAGAISSDEQFF.